This TCR beta chain originates from a study of shared clonotypes between healthy human individuals. Profiling relied on immunoSEQ multiplex PCR, and the TCRdb table lists in-frame clones only, not all of them. Altogether about 2.3 million clones are present, just under 95% being singletons, with the ten largest covering around 0.4%. Trimming took 4 bases from V and 7 from J; bases not matched to a gene: 15. The CDR3 runs to 16 residues. CDR1 is SGHDT, CDR2 YYEEEE, per germline. Sequenced sample: naive CD4+ T cells from PBMCs. Subset of the sample: CD45RA+ positively selected. The sequence derives from a man in his late teens or twenties in good health. Some clones in this sample may be carry-over from other donors' samples. This rearrangement joins TRBV5-6 to TRBJ1-2; 8 bases match TRBD1. The DNA of the CDR3 is TGTGCCAGCAGCCTTCGGGGATACACAGGGGGAGGTGGCTACACCTTC. This codes for CASSLRGYTGGGGYTF.